This passage covers 27 T cell receptor beta chains from one sample sequenced in a study of blood T cells in healthy people across ages. Alongside a J-beta primer mix, a sample-barcoded 5' primer served in a second PCR lasting about 6 to 12 cycles. One entry per CDR3 protein results from TCRdb running MiXCR on the 5' RACE reads. The table has a few hundred thousand distinct CDR3 sequences, around 30% seen once. The sample taken for sequencing was blood. The receptor source for this set is an older woman in good health.

This chain joins TRBV5-4 and TRBJ2-7, with D perhaps assigned TRBD1 or TRBD2 (5 bases each). The CDR3 contains 16 residues. Trimming took 0 bases from V and 4 from J, leaving 17 bases between them. Germline loops: CDR1 SGHNT, CDR2 YYREEE (reference sequence). The CDR3 nucleotides read TGTGCCAGCAGCTTGGCTGGGTTGGCAGGGAGTTACGAGCAGTACTTC. It is translated as CASSLAGLAGSYEQYF.

The V and J genes are TRBV15 and TRBJ2-5, with unresolved D. Trimming removed 5 bases at V and 5 bases at J, with 15 bases between. This CDR3 is 14 amino acids long. The V gene's germline CDR1 is LNHNV and CDR2 YYDKDF (reference sequence). The CDR3 protein is CATSYQKSVETQYF. The CDR3 nucleotides are TGTGCCACCAGCTATCAGAAATCGGTCGAGACCCAGTACTTC.

V is TRBV28 and J is TRBJ2-5; the match to TRBD1 covers 7 bases. The J call may be incorrect, as the DNA end agrees better with TRBJ2-7. Germline V CDR1 and CDR2: MDHEN, SYDVKM. This CDR3 is 15 amino acids long. CDR3: CASRGDRVSSYEQYF. CDR3 nucleotide sequence: TGTGCCAGCAGGGGGGACAGAGTTAGCTCCTACGAGCAGTACTTC.

The genes are TRBV6-2 or TRBV6-3 and TRBJ2-5; TRBD2 is a possible D gene (6 bases). The J call may be in error: the DNA end matches TRBJ2-1 better. The germline V gene encodes CDR1 MNHEY and CDR2 SVGEGT. There are 13 residues in the CDR3. DNA of the CDR3: TGTGCCAGCAGTCTCACTAGCTGGGGAGAACAGTTCTTC. Translation: CASSLTSWGEQFF.

This clonotype was recorded a few times. The genes are TRBV7-2 and TRBJ1-6; D gene uncertain. V gave up 4 bases and J gave up 8 bases, with 6 bases separating them. Germline lookup yields CDR1 SGHTA and CDR2 FQGNSA. The CDR3 spans 12 residues. The DNA for the CDR3 is TGTGCCAGCAGCTACAAATATTCACCCCTCCACTTT. Amino acids: CASSYKYSPLHF.

The rearrangement links TRBV11-2 to TRBJ1-3; perhaps TRBD1 as D (6 bases). Germline lookup yields CDR1 SGHAT and CDR2 FQNNGV. The CDR3 is made up of 20 amino acids. Trimming cost V 2 bases and J 4 bases, with 27 bases left between them. The CDR3 DNA reads as TGTGCCAGCAGCTTATGGGGCACCGGACAGACCAGGAGCTCCGGAAACACCATATATTTT. It translates to CASSLWGTGQTRSSGNTIYF. Full variable domain (remainder filled in from reference TRBV11-2 and TRBJ1-3): EAGVAQSPRYKIIEKRQSVAFWCNPISGHATLYWYQQILGQGPKLLIQFQNNGVVDDSQLPKDRFSAERLKGVDSTLKIQPAKLEDSAVYLCASSLWGTGQTRSSGNTIYFGEGSWLTVV.

The rearrangement joins TRBV5-1 to TRBJ1-4, with 7 nucleotides matching TRBD1. Germline CDR1 reads SGHRS; CDR2 reads YFSETQ. The CDR3 is 14 amino acids. Trimming took 4 bases from V and 6 from J; bases not matched to a gene: 6. The DNA of the CDR3 is TGCGCCAGCAGCACTAGGGGGCCGGATGAAAAACTGTTTTTT. It is translated as CASSTRGPDEKLFF.

This clonotype has only a few counts. A much larger clonotype is one base distant, so this may be a read error. The V and J genes are TRBV2 and TRBJ2-5; tentatively, D is TRBD2 (5 bases). Germline assignment: CDR1 SNHLY and CDR2 FYNNEI. The CDR3 consists of 15 residues. The V gene lost 2 bases and the J gene lost 2 bases, with 12 bases spanning the gap. The CDR3 loop is CASSEQEAKQETQYF. The CDR3 coding sequence is TGTGCCAGCAGTGAACAGGAGGCGAAGCAAGAGACCCAGTACTTC.

This chain's CDR3 is CASSISGSHGEQYF. CDR3 in DNA: TGTGCCAGCAGCATTAGCGGGAGCCATGGCGAGCAGTACTTC. The chain joins TRBV7-9 to TRBJ2-5, with 9 bases fitting TRBD2. Judging by the DNA end, TRBJ2-7 fits better; the J call may be wrong. The CDR3 totals 14 residues. Germline CDR1 and CDR2: SEHNR and FQNEAQ (reference sequence).

V gene TRBV28 combines with J gene TRBJ2-2; D is ambiguous. With 5 bases removed from V and 4 bases from J, the gap between germline ends came to 5 bases. CDR3 length: 12 residues. Germline CDR1 and CDR2: MDHEN and SYDVKM. The CDR3 here is CASSRLTGELFF. CDR3 nucleotides: TGTGCCAGCAGTCGGCTCACCGGGGAGCTGTTTTTT.

This clonotype was counted between two and nine times. At one end the junction does not follow the germline gene, possibly because of a read error. The V gene is TRBV9, the J gene TRBJ2-3; maybe TRBD2 (5 bases). The CDR3 sequence is 17 residues long. Germline values: CDR1 SGDLS, CDR2 YYNGEE. DNA for the CDR3: TGTGCCAGCAGCGTAGAAGCGGACCCCTCTAGCACAGACACGCAGTATTTT. It translates to CASSVEADPSSTDTQYF.

V gene TRBV5-6 combines with J gene TRBJ1-2; 11 nucleotides match TRBD1. Germline CDR1 reads SGHDT; CDR2 reads YYEEEE. V lost 4 bases and J lost 7; bases outside the gene matches: 9. This CDR3 has 15 residues. In DNA, the CDR3 is TGTGCCAGCAGCGGTCCGGGACAGGGGGTAGGTGGCTACACCTTC. Amino acids: CASSGPGQGVGGYTF.

This clonotype was seen more than once but under ten times. The rearrangement links TRBV9 to TRBJ1-2; 7 positions match TRBD1. V gave up 4 bases and J gave up 5 bases; unmatched junction bases: 11. The CDR3 spans 15 residues. CDR1 and CDR2 (germline): SGDLS, YYNGEE. CDR3 protein: CASSPRQGTSYGYTF. The CDR3, as DNA: TGTGCCAGCAGCCCCAGACAGGGTACCTCGTATGGCTACACCTTC.

The chain uses TRBV6-1 and TRBJ1-4, with a tentative D call TRBD1 (6 bases). Germline V gene lookup returns CDR1 MNHNS and CDR2 SASEGT. V was shortened by 8 bases and J by 0 bases, with 22 bases between the two germline ends. The CDR3 has 18 residues. The CDR3 region is CASYGGAGSLATNEKLFF. As DNA, the CDR3 is TGTGCCAGCTACGGGGGCGCGGGATCCCTTGCAACTAATGAAAAACTGTTTTTT.

This clonotype was seen a handful of times. The CDR3 DNA follows: TGTGCCAGCAGTTTCCCGGCTAGCGGACAGACTGAGCAGTTCTTC. As protein: CASSFPASGQTEQFF. This chain uses TRBV28 with TRBJ2-5; tentative D call: TRBD2 (7 bases). The J call may be mistaken, given a closer DNA end match to TRBJ2-1. The CDR3 runs to 15 residues. Germline values: CDR1 MDHEN, CDR2 SYDVKM.

Note on this clonotype: Mismatch with germline at one junction end may stem from a read error. The chain is built from TRBV29-1 and TRBJ2-2; D gene ambiguous. Germline V gene data show CDR1 as SQVTM and CDR2 as ANQGSEA. CDR3 size: 13 residues. The CDR3 region is CSVEGQSTGELFF. The CDR3 DNA reads as TGCAGCGTTGAAGGGCAGTCCACCGGAGAGCTGTTTTTT.

Of note for this clonotype: A read error may account for a junction end that differs from germline. The chain employs TRBV20-1 and TRBJ2-2, with 12 bases aligning to TRBD2. The CDR3 extends over 15 amino acids. Germline V gene data show CDR1 as DFQATT and CDR2 as SNEGSKA (reference sequence). Written as DNA, the CDR3 is TGCAGTGTTAGAGAAGGACTAGCGGGGCCCGGGGAGCTGTTTTTT. This sequence encodes CSVREGLAGPGELFF.

The CDR3 is CASSHAAGTDDNEQFF. Written as DNA, the CDR3 is TGCGCCAGCAGCCATGCGGCAGGGACCGACGACAATGAGCAGTTCTTC. J is TRBJ2-7 and V is TRBV4-3; D assignment may be TRBD1 or TRBD2 (5 bases each). The end of the DNA is better explained by TRBJ2-1, so the J call may be wrong. CDR1 is LGHNA and CDR2 is YSLEER in the germline V gene. CDR3 length: 16 amino acids.

This sequence joins TRBV6-6 and TRBJ2-5, with D maybe TRBD2 (6 bases). The tail of the sequence fits TRBJ2-7 better, so the J call may be wrong. The CDR3 is 14 amino acids. CDR1 and CDR2 (germline): MNHNY, SVGAGI (reference sequence). The CDR3 region has the DNA TGTGCCAGCAGTTACGGACTAATCTCCTACGAGCAGTACTTC. Protein product: CASSYGLISYEQYF.

There are a few counts of this clonotype. The V call is TRBV7-2, the J call TRBJ2-1, with D unclear. Germline V lookup: CDR1 SGHTA, CDR2 FQGNSA. The V gene lost 8 bases and the J gene lost 0 bases, with 11 bases spanning the gap. This CDR3 region has 14 residues. CDR3 in DNA: TGTGCCAGCGCCATTAAGAGCTCCTACAATGAGCAGTTCTTC. Amino acid sequence: CASAIKSSYNEQFF.

This clonotype appeared a few times. The chain uses TRBV28 and TRBJ2-1; 10 bases match TRBD2. With 6 bases clipped from V and 7 bases from J, the junction kept 9 bases outside the gene matches. The length of the CDR3 is 15 residues. Germline CDR1 is MDHEN and CDR2 is SYDVKM. CDR3 sequence: CASRQGGLAKNEQFF. The CDR3 coding sequence is TGTGCCAGCAGACAAGGGGGACTAGCGAAGAATGAGCAGTTCTTC.

This clonotype was counted a single time. The J gene is TRBJ1-4, the V gene TRBV24-1, with D perhaps matching TRBD1 (6 bases). The CDR3 is 15 amino acids. In germline, CDR1 is KGHDR, CDR2 SFDVKD. V was pared by 3 bases and J by 8 bases, with 15 bases between. Written as DNA, the CDR3 is TGTGCCACCAGTGATACAAGGACAGCCGGAGAAAAACTGTTTTTT. Translating gives CATSDTRTAGEKLFF.

This clonotype showed up just once. The CDR3 reads CSAREFTGTTEAFF. CDR3 sequence (DNA): TGCAGTGCTAGAGAATTTACAGGAACCACTGAAGCTTTCTTT. The chain links TRBV20-1 to TRBJ1-1, with D possibly being TRBD1 (5 bases). The V gene's germline CDR1 is DFQATT and CDR2 SNEGSKA (reference sequence). This CDR3 has 14 residues. The V end was cut by 0 bases, the J end by 4 bases, with 12 bases between.

This chain links TRBV7-9 with TRBJ2-5, with D perhaps matching TRBD2 (6 bases). Germline values: CDR1 SEHNR, CDR2 FQNEAQ (reference sequence). With 5 bases removed from V and 2 bases from J, the gap between germline ends came to 12 bases. This CDR3 spans 14 amino acids. Here the CDR3 reads CASSPFGGQETQYF. The DNA of the CDR3 is TGTGCCAGCAGCCCCTTTGGGGGGCAAGAGACCCAGTACTTC.

The chain recombines TRBV7-2 with TRBJ2-1; 7 bases match TRBD2. The CDR3 extends over 14 amino acids. The germline gives CDR1 SGHTA, CDR2 FQGNSA. The V and J ends lost 0 bases and 8 bases, in that order; junction bases with no gene match: 4. The CDR3 bases are TGTGCCAGCAGCTTAGCGGGAGGGCATGATGAGCAGTTCTTC. Its protein is CASSLAGGHDEQFF.

This clonotype came up many times. The chain links TRBV6-2 or TRBV6-3 to TRBJ2-2; tentatively, D is TRBD1 or TRBD2 (5 bases each). Germline V gene data show CDR1 as MNHEY and CDR2 as SVGEGT. This CDR3 has 15 amino acids. Trimming removed 6 bases from V and 6 bases from J, with 17 bases in between. CDR3 region: CASRPTGGLAGELFF. CDR3 nucleotides: TGTGCCAGCAGACCGACTGGGGGTCTTGCCGGGGAGCTGTTTTTT.

This clonotype was counted only a few times. The rearrangement uses TRBV20-1 and TRBJ2-5, with no clear D. CDR1 and CDR2 from the germline V gene are DFQATT and SNEGSKA (reference sequence). V was pared by 5 bases and J by 1 base, with 8 bases between. The CDR3 runs 12 residues. The CDR3 bases are TGCAGTGCTCCCCAAACCCAAGAGACCCAGTACTTC. Its translation: CSAPQTQETQYF.